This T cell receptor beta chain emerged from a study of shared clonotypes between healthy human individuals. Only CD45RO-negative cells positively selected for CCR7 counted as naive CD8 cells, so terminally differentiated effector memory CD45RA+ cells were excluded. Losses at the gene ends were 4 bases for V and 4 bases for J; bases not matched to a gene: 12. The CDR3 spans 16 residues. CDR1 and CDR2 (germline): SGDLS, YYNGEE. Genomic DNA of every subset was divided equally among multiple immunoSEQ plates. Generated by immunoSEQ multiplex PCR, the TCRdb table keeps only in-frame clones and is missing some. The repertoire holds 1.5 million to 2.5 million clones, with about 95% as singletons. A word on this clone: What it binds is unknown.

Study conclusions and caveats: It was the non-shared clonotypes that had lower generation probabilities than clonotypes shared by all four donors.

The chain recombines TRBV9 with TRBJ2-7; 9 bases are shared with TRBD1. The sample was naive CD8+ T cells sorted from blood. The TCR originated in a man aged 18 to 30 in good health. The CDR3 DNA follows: TGTGCCAGCAGCTCGGGGACAGGGCGCCCCCCTTACGAGCAGTACTTC. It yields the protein CASSSGTGRPPYEQYF.